Presented here are 5 T cell receptor beta chains from one specimen sequenced in a study of T cells in Graves' hyperthyroidism and ophthalmopathy. TCR beta CDR3 region amplification was performed from RNA transcripts. During a first-round RT-PCR of the TCR CDR3, the HTBI primer set was used. MiXCR was run by TCRdb on the multiplex PCR reads, yielding one entry per CDR3 protein. The table lists 500,000 to 650,000 distinct CDR3 sequences, roughly 15% of them singletons. The material sequenced was blood. Every receptor here comes from a woman between 50 and 59 years old with Graves' ophthalmopathy.

This clonotype came up many times. The chain couples TRBV28 to TRBJ1-5; 7 bases agree with TRBD1. This CDR3 comprises 17 residues. The germline gives CDR1 MDHEN, CDR2 SYDVKM. V gave up 5 bases and J gave up 3 bases; unmatched junction bases: 13. The CDR3 region is CASSHFETGPTNQPQHF. The DNA for the CDR3 is TGTGCCAGCAGTCACTTCGAGACAGGGCCTACCAATCAGCCCCAGCATTTT.

At least ten counts were recorded for this clonotype. The chain joins TRBV7-2 to TRBJ2-3, with 9 bases matching TRBD2. This CDR3 comprises 14 residues. Germline V lookup: CDR1 SGHTA, CDR2 FQGNSA. The J segment lost 9 bases and the V segment lost 1 base, leaving 5 bases of the junction unmatched. The CDR3 nucleotides are TGTGCCAGCAGCTTAGGCGCGGGAGGGGGGACGCAGTATTTT. Residues: CASSLGAGGGTQYF.

In this sample, this clonotype turned up many times. The chain combines TRBV5-1 with TRBJ2-7; 10 bases line up with TRBD2. The CDR3 runs 15 residues. Germline assignment: CDR1 SGHRS and CDR2 YFSETQ. Trimming at V came to 2 bases and at J to 7 bases, leaving 9 bases not matched to a gene. CDR3 coding DNA: TGCGCCAGCAGCTTTATCCTAGCGGGAGCGGGGGAGCAGTACTTC. Translated, it gives CASSFILAGAGEQYF.

This clonotype was observed a few times. The chain joins TRBV20-1 to TRBJ2-1, with TRBD2 as a possible D gene (5 bases). The CDR3 runs 18 residues. The germline gives CDR1 DFQATT, CDR2 SNEGSKA (reference sequence). The V gene lost 0 bases and the J gene lost 8 bases, with 26 bases spanning the gap. CDR3: CSARDLGVDYPSKDEQFF. The CDR3 DNA follows: TGCAGTGCTAGAGATCTTGGAGTTGACTACCCGAGTAAGGATGAGCAGTTCTTC.

CDR3 nucleotides: TGTGCCAGCAGTGAAGCTGGCAGGGGAAGGGGCTACACCTTC. It specifies CASSEAGRGRGYTF. This chain links TRBV2 with TRBJ1-2; D might be TRBD1 (6 bases). The V and J ends lost 0 bases and 8 bases respectively, with 13 bases between them. Germline V gene sequence: CDR1 SNHLY, CDR2 FYNNEI. The CDR3 extends over 14 amino acids.